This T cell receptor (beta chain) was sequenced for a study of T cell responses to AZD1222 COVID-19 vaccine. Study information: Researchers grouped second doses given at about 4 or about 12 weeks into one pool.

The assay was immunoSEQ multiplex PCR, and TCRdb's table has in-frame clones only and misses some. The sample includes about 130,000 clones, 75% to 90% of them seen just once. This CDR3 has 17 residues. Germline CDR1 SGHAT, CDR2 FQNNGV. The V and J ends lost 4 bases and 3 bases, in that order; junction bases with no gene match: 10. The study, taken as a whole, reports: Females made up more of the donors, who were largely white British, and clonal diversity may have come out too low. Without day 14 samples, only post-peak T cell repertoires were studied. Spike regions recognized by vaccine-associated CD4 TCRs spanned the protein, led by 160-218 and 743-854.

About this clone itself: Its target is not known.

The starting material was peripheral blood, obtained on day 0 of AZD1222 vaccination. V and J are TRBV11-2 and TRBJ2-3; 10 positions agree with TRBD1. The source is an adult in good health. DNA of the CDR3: TGTGCCAGCAGCTCCCAAGACAGGGGGCGCCGGACAGATACGCAGTATTTT. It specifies CASSSQDRGRRTDTQYF. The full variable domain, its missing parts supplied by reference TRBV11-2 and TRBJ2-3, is EAGVAQSPRYKIIEKRQSVAFWCNPISGHATLYWYQQILGQGPKLLIQFQNNGVVDDSQLPKDRFSAERLKGVDSTLKIQPAKLEDSAVYLCASSSQDRGRRTDTQYFGPGTRLTVL.